Included here is one TCR beta chain sequence, with context. Its antigen is not identified. Naive CD8 cells were CD45RO-negative, positively selected for CCR7, excluding terminally differentiated effector memory CD45RA+ cells. This sample is drawn from a study of shared clonotypes between healthy human individuals. Study-level findings and limits: The study found lower generation probabilities in non-shared clonotypes than in those shared by all four donors. Depth was large, yet rarefaction showed that sorted-subset sequencing was incomplete. Few donors limited the genetic and exposure-history diversity represented. Clonotypes that were shared across a handful of donors made up about 5.1% of naive CD4 clonotypes.

The table came from immunoSEQ multiplex PCR; TCRdb's copy has only in-frame clones and leaves some out. The sample includes hundreds of thousands of clones, 95% to 96% of them seen just once. The sequence derives from a woman in her 30s in good health. Sequencing was carried out using naive CD8+ T cells sorted from blood.

The CDR3 loop is CASSSRGLLPYNEQFF. The CDR3 coding sequence is TGTGCCAGCAGTTCCCGTGGGCTACTACCCTACAATGAGCAGTTCTTC. The V and J genes are TRBV27 and TRBJ2-1; no reliable D call. V shed 4 bases and J shed 2 bases, with 15 bases lying between them. Germline V gene sequence: CDR1 MNHEY, CDR2 SMNVEV (reference sequence). This CDR3 has 16 amino acids.